This T cell receptor beta chain was observed in a study of blood T cell repertoires in COVID-19. Across the study: From the United States, Italy and Spain came samples of acute and convalescent COVID-19.

Only in-frame clones appear in the TCRdb table, and some are missing; sequencing was by immunoSEQ multiplex PCR. The sample lists approximately 270,000 clones; more than 75% were seen once. V lost 0 bases and J lost 6, with 23 bases in between. Germline assignment: CDR1 GTSNPN and CDR2 SVGIG (reference sequence). This CDR3 has 17 residues. The TCR sequence derives from a man in his forties or fifties with active or convalescent COVID-19. Sequencing was done on a sample of peripheral blood. The V call is TRBV30, the J call TRBJ1-2; D is unclear. In DNA, the CDR3 is TGTGCCTGGAGTGTACTCCCGATACTAGTCAGATCAGATGGCTACACCTTC. This gives the protein CAWSVLPILVRSDGYTF.